These 9 T cell receptor beta chains originate from one sample sequenced in a study of blood T cell repertoires in COVID-19. Assay used: immunoSEQ multiplex PCR; TCRdb lists only in-frame clones, some missing. The top ten hold 6.9% of the sample, which has approximately 66,000 clones, more than 70% seen once. Sample: peripheral blood. The receptor set was obtained from a man in his fifties or sixties with active COVID-19.

The chain employs TRBV2 and TRBJ1-1; 9 bases map to TRBD1. The trim removed 7 bases at V and 4 bases at J, leaving 4 bases unmatched. Germline V lookup: CDR1 SNHLY, CDR2 FYNNEI. This CDR3 region has 13 residues. CDR3 amino acids: CASTRDRVTEAFF. In DNA form, the CDR3 reads TGTGCCAGCACCCGGGACAGGGTCACTGAAGCTTTCTTT.

This clone was recorded once. The V gene is TRBV7-8, the J gene TRBJ2-5, with 13 bases that match TRBD2. CDR3 length equals 16 residues. The germline gives CDR1 SGHVS, CDR2 FQNEAQ. The V gene end was trimmed by 1 base and the J gene end by 5 bases; junction bases not matched to a gene: 4. In DNA, the CDR3 is TGTGCCAGCAGCTTAGGACCACTAGCGGGAGGGGAGACCCAGTACTTC. This translates into CASSLGPLAGGETQYF.

A few counts support this clone. CDR3 loop: CARQDGELFF. CDR3 nucleotide sequence: TGTGCCAGGCAGGACGGGGAGCTGTTTTTT. The chain carries TRBV19 and TRBJ2-2; D remains unclear. Deletions cut 9 bases from V and 7 bases from J, with 6 bases between. This CDR3 has 10 residues. Per germline, CDR1 LNHDA and CDR2 SQIVND (reference sequence).

The J gene is TRBJ2-2, the V gene TRBV2; 9 positions match TRBD1. V was pared by 7 bases and J by 4 bases, with 7 bases of the junction left unmatched. There are 15 residues in the CDR3. The germline gives CDR1 SNHLY, CDR2 FYNNEI. The CDR3 sequence is CASTKGQGITGELFF. CDR3 sequence (DNA): TGTGCCAGCACGAAGGGACAGGGCATCACCGGGGAGCTGTTTTTT. The full variable domain, with the rest looked up from reference TRBV2 and TRBJ2-2, is EPEVTQTPSHQVTQMGQEVILRCVPISNHLYFYWYRQILGQKVEFLVSFYNNEISEKSEIFDDQFSVERPDGSNFTLKIRSTKLEDSAMYFCASTKGQGITGELFFGEGSRLTVL.

The chain has TRBV5-1 and TRBJ2-1; 7 nucleotides match TRBD2. The CDR3 extends over 15 amino acids. V was pared by 4 bases and J by 8 bases, with 12 bases of the junction left unmatched. Germline CDR1 is SGHRS and CDR2 is YFSETQ. The CDR3 coding sequence is TGCGCCAGCAGCCCCTTGGGGAGGGCCCTCGATGAGCAGTTCTTC. Its protein is CASSPLGRALDEQFF.

The V gene is TRBV19, the J gene TRBJ1-1; D is uncertain. CDR3 size: 15 residues. CDR1 LNHDA and CDR2 SQIVND come from the germline V gene (reference sequence). V gave up 1 base and J gave up 0 bases, with 9 bases separating them. Here the CDR3 reads CASSIAGRLNTEAFF. The CDR3 DNA sequence: TGTGCCAGTAGTATAGCTGGCCGCCTGAACACTGAAGCTTTCTTT.

This clone appeared a few times. The rearrangement links TRBV30 to TRBJ1-3; no definite D call. CDR1 and CDR2 from the germline V gene are GTSNPN and SVGIG (reference sequence). The CDR3 has 13 amino acids. The V gene lost 4 bases and the J gene lost 7 bases, with 14 bases spanning the gap. The CDR3 protein is CAWKFDTSNTIYF. CDR3 bases: TGTGCCTGGAAATTCGACACGTCGAACACCATATATTTT.

J is TRBJ2-1 and V is TRBV18; 14 bases are a match to TRBD2. Looked up from germline, CDR1 is KGHSH and CDR2 is LQKENI. The CDR3 contains 15 residues. With 5 bases clipped from V and 8 bases from J, the junction kept 5 bases outside the gene matches. The CDR3 region is CASSGPGLAGDEQFF. The CDR3 coding sequence is TGTGCCAGCTCAGGACCGGGACTAGCGGGAGATGAGCAGTTCTTC.

The rearrangement joins TRBV5-8 to TRBJ1-1; a weak D match, TRBD1 (6 bases). The V end lost 0 bases, the J end lost 6 bases, and 12 bases lay between the germline ends. CDR1 is SGHTS and CDR2 is YDEGEE in the germline V gene. This CDR3 comprises 14 residues. The CDR3, as DNA: TGTGCCAGCAGCTTGGTGGGGGCCGGGGCTGAAGCTTTCTTT. Protein product: CASSLVGAGAEAFF.